The 10 T cell receptor beta chains given below trace back to one sample, sequenced in a study of cytomegalovirus exposure and HLA in healthy donors. PCR primers comprised 60 Vbeta and 13 Jbeta primers. TCRdb's table, derived via immunoSEQ multiplex PCR, lists solely in-frame clones and lacks some. This sample yields roughly 88,000 clones, of which 76% are seen a single time; roughly 5% belongs to the top ten. The sample taken for sequencing was PBMCs. These receptors were collected from a man in his thirties or forties in good health and CMV-seropositive.

This clone has only a few counts. The chain recombines TRBV6-5 with TRBJ1-1; D is unclear. Per the germline V gene, CDR1 is MNHEY and CDR2 is SVGAGI. The V end was cut by 4 bases, the J end by 11 bases, with 14 bases between. This CDR3 contains 12 residues. The CDR3 loop is CASSWTAAAAFF. The CDR3, as DNA: TGTGCCAGCAGTTGGACGGCAGCGGCGGCTTTCTTT.

The chain recombines TRBV6-6 with TRBJ2-1; D remains unclear. The germline V gene encodes CDR1 MNHNY and CDR2 SVGAGI (reference sequence). V lost 6 bases and J 6 bases, leaving 9 bases between the germline ends. The CDR3 has 12 residues. The CDR3 coding sequence is TGTGCCAGCAGCCCCGGGTTCAATGAGCAGTTCTTC. Protein: CASSPGFNEQFF.

This rearrangement joins TRBV7-3 to TRBJ1-6, with a possible D match to TRBD1 (6 bases). Trimming took off 4 bases at V and 8 bases at J, with 9 bases between the two ends. CDR1 is SGHTA, CDR2 FQGTGA, per germline. The CDR3 has 13 residues. Written as DNA, the CDR3 is TGTGCCAGCAGCTCCAACAGGGATTCACCCCTCCACTTT. This encodes CASSSNRDSPLHF.

The CDR3 reads CASSWTGLGGYTF. The CDR3 DNA follows: TGTGCCAGCAGTTGGACAGGGCTCGGCGGCTACACCTTC. The chain has TRBV2 and TRBJ1-2; TRBD1 agrees at 8 bases. This CDR3 has 13 amino acids. The junction had 7 bases not matched to a gene; V was cut back by 5 bases and J by 8 bases. CDR1 is SNHLY, CDR2 FYNNEI, per germline.

V gene TRBV7-8 combines with J gene TRBJ2-1; possibly TRBD2 for D (6 bases). From germline, CDR1 is SGHVS and CDR2 FQNEAQ. The CDR3 is 14 residues long. Trimming left V 5 bases short and J 8 bases short, with 16 bases between. The CDR3 loop reads CASSRLIIADEQFF. The CDR3 DNA reads TGTGCCAGCAGCCGGCTCATCATAGCGGATGAGCAGTTCTTC.

V usage is TRBV7-3 and J usage is TRBJ2-7; TRBD1 agrees at 8 bases. V lost 4 bases to trimming and J lost 5 bases; unmatched junction nucleotides: 4. This CDR3 is built from 13 residues. Germline V CDR1 and CDR2: SGHTA, FQGTGA. The CDR3 region has the DNA TGTGCCAGCAGCTGGACAGGGAATGACGAGCAGTACTTC. This codes for CASSWTGNDEQYF. Full variable domain (missing parts from reference TRBV7-3 and TRBJ2-7): GAGVSQTPSNKVTEKGKYVELRCDPISGHTALYWYRQSLGQGPEFLIYFQGTGAADDSGLPNDRFFAVRPEGSVSTLKIQRTERGDSAVYLCASSWTGNDEQYFGPGTRLTVT.

The chain is built from TRBV4-2 and TRBJ1-5, with D tentatively TRBD1 (5 bases). The length of the CDR3 is 15 residues. V was pared by 2 bases and J by 1 base, with 9 bases between. CDR1 is LGHNA, CDR2 YNFKEQ, per germline. CDR3 sequence (DNA): TGTGCCAGCAGCCAAAACCCAGGGAGCAATCAGCCCCAGCATTTT. Translating it yields CASSQNPGSNQPQHF.

In its sample, this clone was seen a few times. The chain combines TRBV9 with TRBJ2-3; TRBD1 matches 9 bases. V lost 0 bases and J lost 2; bases outside the gene matches: 7. The CDR3 covers 17 residues. Germline V gene lookup returns CDR1 SGDLS and CDR2 YYNGEE. The CDR3 sequence: CASSVGGQGRNTDTQYF. CDR3 bases: TGTGCCAGCAGCGTAGGGGGACAGGGTAGAAACACAGATACGCAGTATTTT.

The V and J genes are TRBV7-3 and TRBJ2-2; D ambiguous. The CDR3 is made up of 13 amino acids. Trimming took 2 bases from V and 4 from J, leaving 5 bases between them. Germline CDR1 reads SGHTA; CDR2 reads FQGTGA. Here the CDR3 DNA reads TGTGCCAGCAGCTTATCGTCCACCGGGGAGCTGTTTTTT. Encoded protein: CASSLSSTGELFF.

The table lists this clone with a few counts. The V and J genes are TRBV19 and TRBJ1-2; TRBD1 agrees at 10 bases. Trimming took 7 bases from V and 7 from J; bases not matched to a gene: 9. The CDR3 runs to 14 residues. Germline V gene sequence: CDR1 LNHDA, CDR2 SQIVND (reference sequence). CDR3 sequence reads: CASKDRGRISGYTF. The DNA for the CDR3 is TGTGCCAGTAAAGACAGGGGGCGTATCTCTGGCTACACCTTC. Variable domain in full (rest from reference TRBV19 and TRBJ1-2): DGGITQSPKYLFRKEGQNVTLSCEQNLNHDAMYWYRQDPGQGLRLIYYSQIVNDFQKGDIAEGYSVSREKKESFPLTVTSAQKNPTAFYLCASKDRGRISGYTFGSGTRLTVV.